The 13 T cell receptor beta chains below were found in one sample sequenced in a study of Ad26.COV2.S vaccination and SARS-CoV-2 variants. The sample's treatment: 15 to 20 received Ad26.COV2.S at low or high dose, single or two shots; roughly five received placebo; per-sample allocation not given. Collection of samples fell on day 63 after the first vaccine or placebo injection. TCRdb keeps only in-frame clones here, not all; method: immunoSEQ multiplex PCR. The repertoire holds almost 400,000 clones, around nine tenths seen once, with over 1.5% in the top ten. This material consisted of peripheral blood, taken in a trial of Ad26.COV2.S vaccine versus placebo. The receptors shown here come from a person between 18 and 60 years old who received the Ad26.COV2.S COVID-19 vaccine or a placebo.

This chain's CDR3 is CASSQSQVNTEAFF. The CDR3 DNA is TGTGCCAGCAGCCAATCACAGGTGAACACTGAAGCTTTCTTT. This chain connects TRBV4-2 to TRBJ1-1, with D perhaps TRBD1 (5 bases). The CDR3 is 14 amino acids. Trimming took 2 bases from V and 0 from J, leaving 7 bases between them. Germline-derived CDR1 and CDR2 are LGHNA and YNFKEQ.

This clone came up a few times. CDR3 loop: CASRGDEETQYF. CDR3 sequence (DNA): TGTGCCAGCAGGGGCGACGAAGAGACCCAGTACTTC. This chain links TRBV4-2 with TRBJ2-5; D uncertain. Looked up from germline, CDR1 is LGHNA and CDR2 is YNFKEQ. V shed 6 bases and J shed 3 bases, with 8 bases lying between them. The length of the CDR3 is 12 residues.

V and J are TRBV7-2 and TRBJ1-4, with a tentative D call TRBD1 (5 bases). Germline CDR1 reads SGHTA; CDR2 reads FQGNSA. The CDR3 extends over 14 amino acids. Trimming stripped 1 base from V and 8 bases from J, with 11 bases between. CDR3 sequence reads: CASSLGGLGEKLFF. CDR3 in DNA: TGTGCCAGCAGCTTAGGGGGGTTAGGCGAAAAACTGTTTTTT.

This chain joins TRBV7-3 and TRBJ2-1; 7 nucleotides agree with TRBD1. Germline CDR1 SGHTA, CDR2 FQGTGA. J lost 2 bases, V lost 5 bases, and 6 bases had no gene match. The CDR3 contains 15 residues. The CDR3 sequence: CASSPGQRTYNEQFF. The DNA of the CDR3 is TGTGCCAGCAGCCCGGGACAGAGGACCTACAATGAGCAGTTCTTC. The full variable domain, with the rest looked up from reference TRBV7-3 and TRBJ2-1, is GAGVSQTPSNKVTEKGKYVELRCDPISGHTALYWYRQSLGQGPEFLIYFQGTGAADDSGLPNDRFFAVRPEGSVSTLKIQRTERGDSAVYLCASSPGQRTYNEQFFGPGTRLTVL.

The genes are TRBV6-2 or TRBV6-3 and TRBJ1-2, with 7 bases that match TRBD1. The junction had 11 bases not matched to a gene; V was cut back by 5 bases and J by 5 bases. The CDR3 runs to 15 residues. The germline V gene encodes CDR1 MNHEY and CDR2 SVGEGT. CDR3: CASSTRDSHSYGYTF. For the CDR3, the DNA is TGTGCCAGCAGTACCCGGGACAGTCACTCGTATGGCTACACCTTC.

The rearrangement uses TRBV7-6 and TRBJ2-1, with a weak D call TRBD2 (6 bases). CDR1 and CDR2 from the germline V gene are SGHVS and FNYEAQ. V was cut by 1 base and J by 10 bases, with 11 bases left in between. CDR3 length equals 13 residues. The CDR3 DNA reads as TGTGCCAGCAGCTTAGTACTAGCAGGGGAGCAGTTCTTC. It specifies CASSLVLAGEQFF. The variable domain in full, with the rest retrieved from reference TRBV7-6 and TRBJ2-1, is GAGVSQSPRYKVTKRGQDVALRCDPISGHVSLYWYRQALGQGPEFLTYFNYEAQQDKSGLPNDRFSAERPEGSISTLTIQRTEQRDSAMYRCASSLVLAGEQFFGPGTRLTVL.

The rearrangement links TRBV19 to TRBJ2-3; TRBD1 matches 9 bases. The length of the CDR3 is 16 residues. Germline assignment: CDR1 LNHDA and CDR2 SQIVND (reference sequence). V lost 3 bases to trimming and J lost 3 bases; unmatched junction nucleotides: 7. CDR3: CASSITGGLGTDTQYF. DNA for the CDR3: TGTGCCAGTAGTATTACAGGGGGCCTTGGGACAGATACGCAGTATTTT.

The chain combines TRBV11-3 with TRBJ2-3; D remains ambiguous. Trimming removed 2 bases from V and 4 bases from J, with 10 bases in between. CDR1 is SGHNT, CDR2 YENEEA, per germline. This CDR3 is 14 amino acids long. Here the CDR3 reads CASSLTGLPDTQYF. The CDR3 bases are TGTGCCAGCAGCTTAACGGGCCTTCCAGATACGCAGTATTTT.

The rearrangement joins TRBV6-5 to TRBJ2-1; 8 nucleotides line up with TRBD2. The CDR3 sequence is 15 residues long. V shed 4 bases and J 2 bases; nucleotides not matched to a gene: 4. CDR1 MNHEY and CDR2 SVGAGI come from the germline V gene. The CDR3 loop reads CASSSASGPYNEQFF. The DNA for the CDR3 is TGTGCCAGCAGTTCGGCTAGCGGGCCCTACAATGAGCAGTTCTTC.

A word on this clone: In the same sample, other DNA sequences code for this CDR3. The gene calls are TRBV5-1 and TRBJ2-3, with 12 bases matching TRBD1. V lost 0 bases, J lost 5 bases, and 4 bases stayed unmatched. CDR1 and CDR2 (germline): SGHRS, YFSETQ. CDR3 length: 16 amino acids. CDR3 amino acids: CASSLEGQGAGDTQYF. In DNA, the CDR3 is TGCGCCAGCAGCTTGGAGGGACAGGGGGCCGGAGATACGCAGTATTTT.

The chain links TRBV5-5 to TRBJ2-3, with TRBD2 identical over 13 bases. The CDR3 has 16 residues. V was clipped by 6 bases and J by 4 bases; unmatched bases: 8. Germline V gene data show CDR1 as SGHKS and CDR2 as YYEKEE (reference sequence). The CDR3 DNA follows: TGTGCCAGCACCCTACTAGCGGGAGGGCCCGCAGATACGCAGTATTTT. Its translation: CASTLLAGGPADTQYF.

This clone was observed a single time. This chain connects TRBV28 to TRBJ2-4, with a weak D call TRBD2 (6 bases). Trimming cost V 2 bases and J 4 bases, with 15 bases left between them. Germline CDR1 MDHEN, CDR2 SYDVKM. CDR3 length: 16 amino acids. This CDR3 reads CASSLPRGAGKNIQYF. The DNA for the CDR3 is TGTGCCAGCAGTTTACCTCGCGGGGCTGGTAAAAACATTCAGTACTTC.

J is TRBJ2-5 and V is TRBV5-1; D possibly corresponds to TRBD2 (5 bases). The CDR3 runs 13 residues. The V gene's germline CDR1 is SGHRS and CDR2 YFSETQ. Trimming cost V 3 bases and J 4 bases, with 10 bases left between them. The CDR3 nucleotides are TGCGCCAGCAGCTCGGGGTTACGAGAGACCCAGTACTTC. Its protein product is CASSSGLRETQYF. The full variable domain, rest sourced from reference TRBV5-1 and TRBJ2-5, is KAGVTQTPRYLIKTRGQQVTLSCSPISGHRSVSWYQQTPGQGLQFLFEYFSETQRNKGNFPGRFSGRQFSNSRSEMNVSTLELGDSALYLCASSSGLRETQYFGPGTRLLVL.